This TCR beta chain was sequenced in a study of blood T cells in healthy people across ages. Per the germline V gene, CDR1 is MNHEY and CDR2 is SVGEGT. CDR3 length: 12 residues. V lost 0 bases, J lost 7 bases, and 6 bases lay in between. The second PCR ran roughly 7 to 11 cycles with a sample-barcoded 5' primer and J-beta primers. TCRdb used MiXCR to reprocess the 5' RACE reads, holding one entry per CDR3 protein. The data contain about 800,000 distinct CDR3 sequences, about 25% of them singletons. The same specimen was also included in a second study, on T cells of mothers and their children.

The receptor comes from a boy younger than 18 in good health. What was sequenced was blood. The rearrangement uses TRBV6-2 or TRBV6-3 and TRBJ1-1; D is unclear. CDR3 sequence reads: CASSYSTVEAFF. CDR3 nucleotides: TGTGCCAGCAGTTACTCGACCGTTGAAGCTTTCTTT.